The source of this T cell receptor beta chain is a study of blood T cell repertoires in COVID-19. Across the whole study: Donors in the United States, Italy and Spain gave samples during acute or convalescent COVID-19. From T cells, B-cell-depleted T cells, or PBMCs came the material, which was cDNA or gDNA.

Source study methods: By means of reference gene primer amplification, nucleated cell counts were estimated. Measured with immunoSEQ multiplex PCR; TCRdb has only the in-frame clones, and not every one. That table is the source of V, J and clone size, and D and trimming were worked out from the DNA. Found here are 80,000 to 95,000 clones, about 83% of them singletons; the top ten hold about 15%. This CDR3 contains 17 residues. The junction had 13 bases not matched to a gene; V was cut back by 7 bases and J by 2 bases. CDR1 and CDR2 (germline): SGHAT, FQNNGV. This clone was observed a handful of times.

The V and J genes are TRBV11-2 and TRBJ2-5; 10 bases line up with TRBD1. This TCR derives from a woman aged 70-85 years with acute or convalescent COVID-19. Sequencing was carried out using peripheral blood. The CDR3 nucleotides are TGTGCCAGCACCCGGACAGGGGGAGCAGTAACACAAGAGACCCAGTACTTC. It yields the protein CASTRTGGAVTQETQYF.